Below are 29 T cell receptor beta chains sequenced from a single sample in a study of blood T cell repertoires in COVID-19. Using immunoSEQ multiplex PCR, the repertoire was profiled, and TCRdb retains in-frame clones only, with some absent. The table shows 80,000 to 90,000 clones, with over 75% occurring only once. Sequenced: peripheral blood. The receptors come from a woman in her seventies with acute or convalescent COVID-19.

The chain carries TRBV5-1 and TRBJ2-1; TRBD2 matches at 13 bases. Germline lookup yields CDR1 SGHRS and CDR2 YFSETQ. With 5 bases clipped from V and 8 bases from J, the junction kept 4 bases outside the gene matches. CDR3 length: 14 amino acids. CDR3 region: CASRPGLAGDEQFF. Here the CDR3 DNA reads TGCGCCAGCAGACCAGGACTAGCGGGAGATGAGCAGTTCTTC.

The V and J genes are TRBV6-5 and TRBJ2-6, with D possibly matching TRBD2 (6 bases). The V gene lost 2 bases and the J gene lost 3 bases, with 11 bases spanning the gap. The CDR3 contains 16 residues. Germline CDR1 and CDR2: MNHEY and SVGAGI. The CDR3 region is CASSYGLALGANVLTF. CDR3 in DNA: TGTGCCAGCAGTTACGGGCTAGCGCTTGGGGCCAACGTCCTGACTTTC.

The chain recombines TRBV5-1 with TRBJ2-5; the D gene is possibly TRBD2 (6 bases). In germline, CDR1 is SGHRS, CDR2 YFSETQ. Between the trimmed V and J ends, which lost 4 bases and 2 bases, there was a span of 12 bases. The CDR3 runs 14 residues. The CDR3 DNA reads TGCGCCAGCAGCACCGTTGGGGGGCAAGAGACCCAGTACTTC. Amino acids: CASSTVGGQETQYF.

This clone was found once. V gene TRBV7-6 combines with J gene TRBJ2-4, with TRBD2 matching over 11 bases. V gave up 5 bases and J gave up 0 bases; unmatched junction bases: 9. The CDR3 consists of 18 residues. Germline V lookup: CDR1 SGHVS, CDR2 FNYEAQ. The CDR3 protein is CASSKGDSGGEAKNIQYF. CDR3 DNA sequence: TGTGCCAGCAGCAAAGGGGATAGCGGGGGGGAAGCCAAAAACATTCAGTACTTC.

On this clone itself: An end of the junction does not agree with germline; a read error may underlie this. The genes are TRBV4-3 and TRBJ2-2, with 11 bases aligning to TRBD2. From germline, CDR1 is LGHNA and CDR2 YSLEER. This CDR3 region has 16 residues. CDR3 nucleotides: TGCGCCAGCTCAGGGACTAGCGGTTTGAACGCCGGGGAGCTGTTTTTT. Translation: CASSGTSGLNAGELFF.

The CDR3 bases are TGTGCCAGCAGCTTAAGTGAGGGTTACACCGGGGAGCTGTTTTTT. It codes for CASSLSEGYTGELFF. V usage is TRBV7-2 and J usage is TRBJ2-2; D is perhaps TRBD2 (5 bases). There are 15 residues in the CDR3. Trimming cost V 2 bases and J 3 bases, with 10 bases left between them. The germline V gene encodes CDR1 SGHTA and CDR2 FQGNSA.

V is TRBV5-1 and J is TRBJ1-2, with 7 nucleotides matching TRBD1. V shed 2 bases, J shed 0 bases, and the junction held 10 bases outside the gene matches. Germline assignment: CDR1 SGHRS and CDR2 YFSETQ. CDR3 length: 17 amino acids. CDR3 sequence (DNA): TGCGCCAGCAGCTTTTCTCAGGGGGGTTCTTCTAACTATGGCTACACCTTC. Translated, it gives CASSFSQGGSSNYGYTF.

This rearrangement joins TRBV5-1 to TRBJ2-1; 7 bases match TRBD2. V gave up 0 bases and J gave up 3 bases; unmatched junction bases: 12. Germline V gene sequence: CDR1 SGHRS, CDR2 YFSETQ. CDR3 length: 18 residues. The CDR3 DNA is TGCGCCAGCAGCTTGGGTGGTTCTGGGGCGGGGGTCTACAATGAGCAGTTCTTC. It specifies CASSLGGSGAGVYNEQFF. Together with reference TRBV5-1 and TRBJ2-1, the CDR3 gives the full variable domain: KAGVTQTPRYLIKTRGQQVTLSCSPISGHRSVSWYQQTPGQGLQFLFEYFSETQRNKGNFPGRFSGRQFSNSRSEMNVSTLELGDSALYLCASSLGGSGAGVYNEQFFGPGTRLTVL.

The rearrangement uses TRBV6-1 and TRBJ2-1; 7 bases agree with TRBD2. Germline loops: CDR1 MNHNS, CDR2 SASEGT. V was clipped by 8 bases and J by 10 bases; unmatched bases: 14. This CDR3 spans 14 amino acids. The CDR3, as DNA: TGTGCCAGCGTTTCGGGGCGGGGGATCAGGGAGCAGTTCTTC. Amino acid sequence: CASVSGRGIREQFF.

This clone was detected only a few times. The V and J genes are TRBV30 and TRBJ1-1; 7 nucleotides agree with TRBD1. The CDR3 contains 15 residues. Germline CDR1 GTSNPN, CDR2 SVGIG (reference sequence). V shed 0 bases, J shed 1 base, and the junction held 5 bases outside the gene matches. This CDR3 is CAWSVRGQENTEAFF. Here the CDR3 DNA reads TGTGCCTGGAGTGTACGAGGACAGGAGAACACTGAAGCTTTCTTT.

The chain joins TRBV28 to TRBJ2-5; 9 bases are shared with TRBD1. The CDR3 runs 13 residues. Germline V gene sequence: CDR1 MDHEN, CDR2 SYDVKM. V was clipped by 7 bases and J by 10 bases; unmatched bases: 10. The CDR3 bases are TGTGCCAGCACGCCGGGACAGGGAGGGGGCCAGTACTTC. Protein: CASTPGQGGGQYF.

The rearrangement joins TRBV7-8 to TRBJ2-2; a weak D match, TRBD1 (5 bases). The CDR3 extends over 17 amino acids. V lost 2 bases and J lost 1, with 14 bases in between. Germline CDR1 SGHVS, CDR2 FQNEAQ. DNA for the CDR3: TGTGCCAGCAGCTTATGGGTTGGGGCAGTGAACACCGGGGAGCTGTTTTTT. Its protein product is CASSLWVGAVNTGELFF. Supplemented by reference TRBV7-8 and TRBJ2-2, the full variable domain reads GAGVSQSPRYKVAKRGQDVALRCDPISGHVSLFWYQQALGQGPEFLTYFQNEAQLDKSGLPSDRFFAERPEGSVSTLKIQRTQQEDSAVYLCASSLWVGAVNTGELFFGEGSRLTVL.

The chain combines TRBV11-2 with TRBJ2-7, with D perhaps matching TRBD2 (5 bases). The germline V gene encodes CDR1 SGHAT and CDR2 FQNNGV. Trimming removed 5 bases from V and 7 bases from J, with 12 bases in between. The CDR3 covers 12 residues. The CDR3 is CASSLEGREQYV. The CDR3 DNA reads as TGTGCCAGCAGCCTCGAGGGCCGGGAGCAGTACGTC.

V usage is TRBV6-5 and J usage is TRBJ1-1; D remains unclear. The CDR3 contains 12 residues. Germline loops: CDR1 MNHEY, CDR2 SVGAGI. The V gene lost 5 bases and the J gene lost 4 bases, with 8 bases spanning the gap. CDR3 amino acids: CASSREGTEAFF. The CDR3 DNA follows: TGTGCCAGCAGTCGAGAGGGCACTGAAGCTTTCTTT.

The CDR3 here is CASSQRWTSTDTQYF. The DNA of the CDR3 is TGTGCCAGCAGCCAAAGATGGACTAGCACAGATACGCAGTATTTT. The chain is built from TRBV3-1 (or the pseudogene TRBV3-2) and TRBJ2-3; the D gene is possibly TRBD2 (5 bases). The germline V gene has CDR1 LGHDT and CDR2 YNNKEL (reference sequence). The V gene lost 2 bases and the J gene lost 0 bases, with 9 bases spanning the gap. The length of the CDR3 is 15 residues.

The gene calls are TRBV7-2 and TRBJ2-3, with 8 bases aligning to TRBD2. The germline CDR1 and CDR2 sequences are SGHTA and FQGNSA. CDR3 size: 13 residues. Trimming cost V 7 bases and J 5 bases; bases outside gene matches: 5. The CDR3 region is CASTLREGDTQYF. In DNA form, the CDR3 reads TGTGCCAGCACCCTCCGGGAGGGAGATACGCAGTATTTT.

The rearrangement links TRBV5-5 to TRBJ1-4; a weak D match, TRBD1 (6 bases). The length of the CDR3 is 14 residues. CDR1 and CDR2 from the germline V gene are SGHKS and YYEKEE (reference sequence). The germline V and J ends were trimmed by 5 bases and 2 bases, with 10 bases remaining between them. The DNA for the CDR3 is TGTGCCAGCAGTTCAACAGGGACTAATGAAAAACTGTTTTTT. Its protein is CASSSTGTNEKLFF.

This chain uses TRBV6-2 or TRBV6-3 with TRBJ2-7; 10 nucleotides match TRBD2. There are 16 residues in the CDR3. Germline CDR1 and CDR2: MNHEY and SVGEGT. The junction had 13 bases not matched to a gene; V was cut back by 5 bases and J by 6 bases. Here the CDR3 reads CASSRPPSGGALEQYV. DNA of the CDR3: TGTGCCAGCAGTCGCCCCCCAAGCGGGGGGGCACTCGAGCAGTACGTC.

The CDR3 DNA reads as TGTGCCAGCAGTGGGTGGACTAGCGGAGCAAATGAGCAGTTCTTC. This encodes CASSGWTSGANEQFF. The chain recombines TRBV27 with TRBJ2-1, with TRBD2 identical over 10 bases. V trimming: 5 bases; J trimming: 7 bases; junction bases outside the gene matches: 8. The CDR3 sequence is 15 residues long. Germline CDR1 reads MNHEY; CDR2 reads SMNVEV (reference sequence).

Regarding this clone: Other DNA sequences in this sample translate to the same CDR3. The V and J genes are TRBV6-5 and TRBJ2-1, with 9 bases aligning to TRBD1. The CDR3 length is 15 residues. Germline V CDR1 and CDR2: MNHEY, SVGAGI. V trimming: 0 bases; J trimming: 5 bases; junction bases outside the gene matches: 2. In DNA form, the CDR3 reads TGTGCCAGCAGTTACTCGGGACAGGGTAACAATGAGCAGTTCTTC. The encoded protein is CASSYSGQGNNEQFF.

The CDR3 is CASSLAAREVTDTQYF. Here the CDR3 DNA reads TGTGCCAGCAGCTTAGCTGCGCGGGAGGTCACAGATACGCAGTATTTT. V and J are TRBV13 and TRBJ2-3; TRBD2 matches at 8 bases. The V gene end was trimmed by 1 base and the J gene end by 2 bases; junction bases not matched to a gene: 5. There are 16 residues in the CDR3. Per the germline V gene, CDR1 is PRHDT and CDR2 is FYEKMQ (reference sequence). The full variable domain, its missing parts supplied by reference TRBV13 and TRBJ2-3, is AAGVIQSPRHLIKEKRETATLKCYPIPRHDTVYWYQQGPGQDPQFLISFYEKMQSDKGSIPDRFSAQQFSDYHSELNMSSLELGDSALYFCASSLAAREVTDTQYFGPGTRLTVL.

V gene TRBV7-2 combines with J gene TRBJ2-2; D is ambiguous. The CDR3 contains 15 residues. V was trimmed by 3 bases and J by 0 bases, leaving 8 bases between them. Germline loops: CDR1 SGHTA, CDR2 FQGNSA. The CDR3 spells CASSLVQTNTGELFF. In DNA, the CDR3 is TGTGCCAGCAGCTTGGTACAGACGAACACCGGGGAGCTGTTTTTT.

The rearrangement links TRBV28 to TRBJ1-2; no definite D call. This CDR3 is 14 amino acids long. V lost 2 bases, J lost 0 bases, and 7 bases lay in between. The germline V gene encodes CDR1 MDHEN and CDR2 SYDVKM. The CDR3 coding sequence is TGTGCCAGCAGTTTACTCCCAGCTAACTATGGCTACACCTTC. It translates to CASSLLPANYGYTF.

CDR3 in amino acids: CASSEYGQESTDTQYF. DNA of the CDR3: TGCGCCAGCAGTGAGTATGGACAGGAGTCCACAGATACGCAGTATTTT. This chain joins TRBV10-1 and TRBJ2-3, with 7 bases fitting TRBD1. Germline loops: CDR1 WNHNN, CDR2 SYGVQD (reference sequence). The J segment lost 2 bases and the V segment lost 1 base, leaving 6 bases of the junction unmatched. This CDR3 region has 16 residues.

The CDR3 region is CAISDGLAGLSTDTQYF. The CDR3 nucleotides are TGTGCCATCAGTGACGGACTAGCGGGCCTTAGCACAGATACGCAGTATTTT. This chain connects TRBV10-3 to TRBJ2-3; 11 bases align to TRBD2. The germline V gene has CDR1 ENHRY and CDR2 SYGVKD. CDR3 length: 17 amino acids. J lost 0 bases, V lost 3 bases, and 5 bases had no gene match.

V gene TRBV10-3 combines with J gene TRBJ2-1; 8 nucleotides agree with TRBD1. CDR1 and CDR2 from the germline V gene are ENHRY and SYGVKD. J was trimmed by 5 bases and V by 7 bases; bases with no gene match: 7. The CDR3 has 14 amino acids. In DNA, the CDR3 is TGTGCCATCACAGCAGGGGGCATGGACAATGAGCAGTTCTTC. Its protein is CAITAGGMDNEQFF.

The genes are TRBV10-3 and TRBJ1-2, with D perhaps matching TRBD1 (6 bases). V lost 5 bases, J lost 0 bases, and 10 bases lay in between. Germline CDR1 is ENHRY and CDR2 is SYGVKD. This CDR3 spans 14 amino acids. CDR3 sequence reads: CAISKAGANYGYTF. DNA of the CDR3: TGTGCCATCAGTAAGGCAGGGGCTAACTATGGCTACACCTTC.

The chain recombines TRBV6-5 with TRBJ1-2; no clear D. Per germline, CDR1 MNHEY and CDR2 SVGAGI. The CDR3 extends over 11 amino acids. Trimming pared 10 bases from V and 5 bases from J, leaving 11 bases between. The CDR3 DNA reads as TGTGCCACAAGCCCCGGGTATGGCTACACCTTC. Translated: CATSPGYGYTF.

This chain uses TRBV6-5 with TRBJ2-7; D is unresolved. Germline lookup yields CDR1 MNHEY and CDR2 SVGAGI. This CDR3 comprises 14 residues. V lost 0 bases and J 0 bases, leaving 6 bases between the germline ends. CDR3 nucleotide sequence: TGTGCCAGCAGTTACTCGCCAGACTCCTACGAGCAGTACGTC. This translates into CASSYSPDSYEQYV.